The source of this T cell receptor (beta chain) is a study of cytomegalovirus exposure and HLA in healthy donors. Worth noting for this clone: What it binds is not known.

Primers: 60 Vbeta forward and 13 Jbeta reverse. Here immunoSEQ multiplex PCR was the method, and the copy in TCRdb shows in-frame clones only, minus some. The repertoire has more than 95,000 clones, 65% to 90% of them found once; the top ten carry under 4%. Study findings and constraints: In vitro experiments confirmed that a few CMV-associated chains were specific for CMV antigens. For presence/absence analyses, sequencing depth was assumed to be roughly uniform across donors.

The CDR3 extends over 15 amino acids. CDR1 is SNHLY and CDR2 is FYNNEI in the germline V gene. V was cut by 4 bases and J by 1 base, with 13 bases left in between. The TCR comes from a woman aged 25 to 45 in good health and CMV-seronegative. Material: PBMCs. The V and J genes are TRBV2 and TRBJ2-5, with TRBD2 as a possible D gene (6 bases). CDR3 residues: CASSVVGGVQETQYF. CDR3 sequence (DNA): TGTGCCAGCAGTGTAGTGGGAGGAGTCCAAGAGACCCAGTACTTC.